Sequencing of this T cell receptor (beta chain) was carried out in a study of T cell repertoires in cytomegalovirus infection. Study-wide background: Both a matching HLA type and CMV infection were indicated by public TCR beta signatures. Study-wide results and caveats: Cumulative frequency (of public TCR beta family members) identified carriers of CMV plus the relevant HLA. HLA-C-restricted TCR beta clonotypes specific for CMV led the ex vivo response.

Using its own MiXCR run on the reads, TCRdb lists one record per CDR3 protein. The repertoire has roughly 220,000 distinct CDR3 sequences, about 38% of them found once; the top ten carry 55% to 60%. The CDR3 extends over 16 amino acids. Germline V lookup: CDR1 SGHTA, CDR2 FQGNSA. V lost 5 bases and J lost 3; bases outside the gene matches: 8. To note about this clonotype: Its antigen is not known.

The TCR comes from a human donor in good health (CMV status not recorded). Some clones in this sample may be carry-over from other donors' samples. The chain joins TRBV7-2 to TRBJ2-1; 9 nucleotides align to TRBD2. The sequencing used CD8+ T cells from cultured PBMCs, collected from culture after CMV antigen stimulation. The CDR3 sequence: CASSLGTSWGYNEQFF. CDR3 DNA: TGTGCCAGCAGCCTCGGGACTAGCTGGGGCTACAATGAGCAGTTCTTC.